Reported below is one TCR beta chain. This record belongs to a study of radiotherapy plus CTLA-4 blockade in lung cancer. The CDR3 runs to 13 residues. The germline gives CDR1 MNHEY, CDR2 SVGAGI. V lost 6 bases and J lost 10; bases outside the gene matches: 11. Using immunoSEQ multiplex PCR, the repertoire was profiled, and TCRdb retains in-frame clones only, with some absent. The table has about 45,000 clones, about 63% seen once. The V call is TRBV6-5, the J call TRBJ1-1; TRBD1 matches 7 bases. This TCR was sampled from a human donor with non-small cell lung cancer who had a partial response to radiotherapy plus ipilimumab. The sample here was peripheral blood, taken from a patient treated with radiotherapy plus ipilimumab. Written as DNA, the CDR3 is TGTGCCAGCAGCGACAGGGACAGTATACGAGCTTTCTTT. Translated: CASSDRDSIRAFF.